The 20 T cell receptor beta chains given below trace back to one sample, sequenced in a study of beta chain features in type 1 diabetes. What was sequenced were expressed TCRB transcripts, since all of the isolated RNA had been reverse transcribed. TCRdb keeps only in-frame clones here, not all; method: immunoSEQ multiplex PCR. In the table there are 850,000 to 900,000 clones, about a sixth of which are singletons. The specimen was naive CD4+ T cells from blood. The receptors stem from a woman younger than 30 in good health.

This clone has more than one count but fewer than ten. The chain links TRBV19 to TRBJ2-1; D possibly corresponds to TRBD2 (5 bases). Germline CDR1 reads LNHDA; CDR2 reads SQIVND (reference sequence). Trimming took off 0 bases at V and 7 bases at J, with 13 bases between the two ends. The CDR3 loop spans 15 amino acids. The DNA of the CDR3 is TGTGCCAGTAGTATAGATTTGGGAGCTTGGAATGAGCAGTTCTTC. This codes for CASSIDLGAWNEQFF.

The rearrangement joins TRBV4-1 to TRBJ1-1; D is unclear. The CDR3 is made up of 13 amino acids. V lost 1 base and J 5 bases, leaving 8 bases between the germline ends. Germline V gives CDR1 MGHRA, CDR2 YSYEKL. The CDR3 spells CASSQGMETEAFF. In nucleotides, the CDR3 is TGCGCCAGCAGCCAAGGGATGGAGACTGAAGCTTTCTTT.

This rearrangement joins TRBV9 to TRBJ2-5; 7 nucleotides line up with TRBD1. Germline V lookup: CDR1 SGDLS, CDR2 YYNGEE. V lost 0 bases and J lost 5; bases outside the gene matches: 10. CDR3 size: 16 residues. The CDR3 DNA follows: TGTGCCAGCAGCGTAGATTCGGGACAGTTTGTCGAGACCCAGTACTTC. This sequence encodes CASSVDSGQFVETQYF.

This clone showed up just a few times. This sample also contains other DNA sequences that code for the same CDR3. The CDR3 DNA reads TGTGCCAGCAGCCCGGGACAGGGTACAGATACGCAGTATTTT. It is translated as CASSPGQGTDTQYF. The chain is built from TRBV7-9 and TRBJ2-3, with TRBD1 identical over 9 bases. Germline CDR1 SEHNR, CDR2 FQNEAQ (reference sequence). CDR3 length: 14 amino acids. The trim removed 5 bases at V and 3 bases at J, leaving 3 bases unmatched. Based on the CDR3 plus reference TRBV7-9 and TRBJ2-3, the full variable domain is DTGVSQNPRHKITKRGQNVTFRCDPISEHNRLYWYRQTLGQGPEFLTYFQNEAQLEKSRLLSDRFSAERPKGSFSTLEIQRTEQGDSAMYLCASSPGQGTDTQYFGPGTRLTVL.

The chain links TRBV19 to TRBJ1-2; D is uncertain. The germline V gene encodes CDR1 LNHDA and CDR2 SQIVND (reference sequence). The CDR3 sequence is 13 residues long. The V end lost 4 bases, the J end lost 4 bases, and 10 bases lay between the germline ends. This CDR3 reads CASSSAVSYGYTF. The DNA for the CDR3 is TGTGCCAGTAGTAGCGCAGTCAGCTATGGCTACACCTTC.

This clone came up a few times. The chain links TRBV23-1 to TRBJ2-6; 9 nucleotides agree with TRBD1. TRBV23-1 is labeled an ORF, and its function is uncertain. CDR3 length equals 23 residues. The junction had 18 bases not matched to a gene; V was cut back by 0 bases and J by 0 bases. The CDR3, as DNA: TGCGCCAGCAGTCAATCACCCGGGACAGGGAAGGTAGGGACCTACTCTGGGGCCAACGTCCTGACTTTC. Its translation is CASSQSPGTGKVGTYSGANVLTF.

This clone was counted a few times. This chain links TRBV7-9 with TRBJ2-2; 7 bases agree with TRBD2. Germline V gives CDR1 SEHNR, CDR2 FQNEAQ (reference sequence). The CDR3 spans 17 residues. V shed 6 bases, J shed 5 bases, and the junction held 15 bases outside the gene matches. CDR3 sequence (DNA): TGTGCCAGCAGTTCCTCCTACGGGAGGCGAAGGACCGGGGAGCTGTTTTTT. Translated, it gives CASSSSYGRRRTGELFF.

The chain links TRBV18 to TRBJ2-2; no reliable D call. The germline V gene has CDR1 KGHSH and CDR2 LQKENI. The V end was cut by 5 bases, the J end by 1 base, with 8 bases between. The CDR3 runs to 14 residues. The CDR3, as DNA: TGTGCCAGCTCAGGGCAGCGGAACACCGGGGAGCTGTTTTTT. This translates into CASSGQRNTGELFF.

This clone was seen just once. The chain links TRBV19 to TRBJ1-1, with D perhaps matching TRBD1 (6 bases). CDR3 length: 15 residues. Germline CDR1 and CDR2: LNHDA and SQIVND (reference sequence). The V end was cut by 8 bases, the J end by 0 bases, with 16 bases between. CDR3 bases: TGTGCCAGTCGGGGGACACCGAAGGTGAACACTGAAGCTTTCTTT. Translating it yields CASRGTPKVNTEAFF.

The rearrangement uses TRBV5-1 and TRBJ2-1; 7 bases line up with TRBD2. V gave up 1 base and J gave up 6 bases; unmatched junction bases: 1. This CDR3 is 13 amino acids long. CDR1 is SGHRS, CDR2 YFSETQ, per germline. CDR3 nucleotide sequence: TGCGCCAGCAGCTTGTCTAGCGGCAATGAGCAGTTCTTC. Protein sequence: CASSLSSGNEQFF.

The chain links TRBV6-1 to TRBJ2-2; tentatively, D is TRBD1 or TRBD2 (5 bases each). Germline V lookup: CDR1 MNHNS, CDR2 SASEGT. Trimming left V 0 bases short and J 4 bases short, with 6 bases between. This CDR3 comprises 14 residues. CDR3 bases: TGTGCCAGCAGTGAAGCGGGGACCACCGGGGAGCTGTTTTTT. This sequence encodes CASSEAGTTGELFF.

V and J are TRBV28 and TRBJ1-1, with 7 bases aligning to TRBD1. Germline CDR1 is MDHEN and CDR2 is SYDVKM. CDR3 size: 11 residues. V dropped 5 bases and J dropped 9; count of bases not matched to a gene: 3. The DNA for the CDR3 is TGTGCCAGCAGTATGGGACAGAAAGCTTTCTTT. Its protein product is CASSMGQKAFF. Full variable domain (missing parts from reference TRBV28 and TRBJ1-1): DVKVTQSSRYLVKRTGEKVFLECVQDMDHENMFWYRQDPGLGLRLIYFSYDVKMKEKGDIPEGYSVSREKKERFSLILESASTNQTSMYLCASSMGQKAFFGQGTRLTVV.

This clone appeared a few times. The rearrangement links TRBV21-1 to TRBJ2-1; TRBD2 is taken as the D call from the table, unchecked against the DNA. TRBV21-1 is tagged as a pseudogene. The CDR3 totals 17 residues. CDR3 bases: TGTGCCAGCAGCAAAGTAAAGCGGAGCCTAGATTTCGATGAGCAGTTCTTC. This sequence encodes CASSKVKRSLDFDEQFF.

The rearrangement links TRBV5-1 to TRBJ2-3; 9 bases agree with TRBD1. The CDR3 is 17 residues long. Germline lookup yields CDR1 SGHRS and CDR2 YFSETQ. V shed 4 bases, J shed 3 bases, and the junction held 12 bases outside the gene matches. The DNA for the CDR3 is TGCGCCAGCAGCATCAAACCTCCGGGACAGGGAACAGATACGCAGTATTTT. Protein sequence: CASSIKPPGQGTDTQYF.

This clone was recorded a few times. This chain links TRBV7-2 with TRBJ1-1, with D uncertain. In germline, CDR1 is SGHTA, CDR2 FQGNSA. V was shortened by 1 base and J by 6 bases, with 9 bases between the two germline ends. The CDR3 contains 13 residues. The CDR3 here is CASSLGGFSEAFF. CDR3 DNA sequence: TGTGCCAGCAGCTTAGGAGGGTTCTCTGAAGCTTTCTTT.

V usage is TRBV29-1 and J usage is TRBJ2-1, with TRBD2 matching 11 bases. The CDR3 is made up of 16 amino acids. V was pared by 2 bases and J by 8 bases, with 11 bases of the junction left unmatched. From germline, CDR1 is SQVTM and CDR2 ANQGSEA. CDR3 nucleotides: TGCAGCGTTGAATTGGTAGCGGGAGGGATGTCGCATGAGCAGTTCTTC. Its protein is CSVELVAGGMSHEQFF.

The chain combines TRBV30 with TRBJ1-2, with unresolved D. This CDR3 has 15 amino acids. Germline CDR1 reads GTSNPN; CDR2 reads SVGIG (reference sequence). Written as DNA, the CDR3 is TGTGCACTACACTTGGAACAGTTTTCCTTCTATGGCTACACCTTC. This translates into CALHLEQFSFYGYTF. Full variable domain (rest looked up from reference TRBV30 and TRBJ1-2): SQTIHQWPATLVQPVGSPLSLECTVEGTSNPNLYWYRQAAGRGLQLLFYSVGIGQISSEVPQNLSASRPQDRQFILSSKKLLLSDSGFYLCALHLEQFSFYGYTFGSGTRLTVV.

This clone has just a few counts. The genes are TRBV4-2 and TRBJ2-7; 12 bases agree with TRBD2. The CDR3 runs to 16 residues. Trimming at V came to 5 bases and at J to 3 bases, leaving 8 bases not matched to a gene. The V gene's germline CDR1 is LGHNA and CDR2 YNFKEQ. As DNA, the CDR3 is TGTGCCAGCAGCAAGGACACTAGCGGGAGGAACTACGAGCAGTACTTC. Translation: CASSKDTSGRNYEQYF.

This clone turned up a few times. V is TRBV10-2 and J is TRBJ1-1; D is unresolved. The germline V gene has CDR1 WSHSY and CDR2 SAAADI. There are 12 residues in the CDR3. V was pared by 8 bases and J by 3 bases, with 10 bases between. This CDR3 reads CASEGSHTEAFF. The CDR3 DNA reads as TGCGCCAGCGAAGGGTCCCACACTGAAGCTTTCTTT.

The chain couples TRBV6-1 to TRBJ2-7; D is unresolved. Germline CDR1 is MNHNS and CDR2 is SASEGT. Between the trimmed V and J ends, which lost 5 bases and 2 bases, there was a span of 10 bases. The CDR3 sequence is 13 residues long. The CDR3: CASSLDQTYEQYF. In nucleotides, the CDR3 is TGTGCCAGCAGTCTAGACCAGACCTACGAGCAGTACTTC.